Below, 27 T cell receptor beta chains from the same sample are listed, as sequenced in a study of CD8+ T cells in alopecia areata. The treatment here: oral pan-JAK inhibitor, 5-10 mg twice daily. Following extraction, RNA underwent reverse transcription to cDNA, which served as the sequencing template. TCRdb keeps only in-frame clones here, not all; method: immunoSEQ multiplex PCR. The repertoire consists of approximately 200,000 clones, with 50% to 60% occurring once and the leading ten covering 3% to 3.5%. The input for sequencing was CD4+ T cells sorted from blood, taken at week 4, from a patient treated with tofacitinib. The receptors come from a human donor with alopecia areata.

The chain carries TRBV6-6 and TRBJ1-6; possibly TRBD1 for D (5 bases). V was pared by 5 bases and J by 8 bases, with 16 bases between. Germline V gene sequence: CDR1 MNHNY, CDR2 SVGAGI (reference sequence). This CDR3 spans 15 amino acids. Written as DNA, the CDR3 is TGTGCCAGCAGTGCGGTCAGCAGAGGGGATTCACCCCTCCACTTT. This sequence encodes CASSAVSRGDSPLHF.

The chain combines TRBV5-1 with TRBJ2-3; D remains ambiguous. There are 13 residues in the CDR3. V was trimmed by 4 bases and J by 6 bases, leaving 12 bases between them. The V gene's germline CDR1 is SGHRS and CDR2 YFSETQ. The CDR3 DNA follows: TGCGCCAGCAGCCTATCTGTCTTTGATACGCAGTATTTT. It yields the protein CASSLSVFDTQYF. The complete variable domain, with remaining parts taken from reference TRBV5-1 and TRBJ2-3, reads KAGVTQTPRYLIKTRGQQVTLSCSPISGHRSVSWYQQTPGQGLQFLFEYFSETQRNKGNFPGRFSGRQFSNSRSEMNVSTLELGDSALYLCASSLSVFDTQYFGPGTRLTVL.

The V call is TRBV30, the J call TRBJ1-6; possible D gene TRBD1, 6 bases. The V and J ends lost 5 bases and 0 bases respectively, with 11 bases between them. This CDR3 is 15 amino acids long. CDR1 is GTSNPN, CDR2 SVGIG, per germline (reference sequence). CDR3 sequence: CAWEGESSYNSPLHF. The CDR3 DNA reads TGTGCCTGGGAGGGGGAAAGCTCCTATAATTCACCCCTCCACTTT.

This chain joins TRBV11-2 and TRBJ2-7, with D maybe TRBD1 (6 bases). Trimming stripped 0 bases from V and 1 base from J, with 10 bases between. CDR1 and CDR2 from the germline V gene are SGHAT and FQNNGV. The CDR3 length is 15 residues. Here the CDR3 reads CASSLDGTLSYEQYF. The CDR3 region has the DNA TGTGCCAGCAGCTTAGACGGGACACTGTCCTACGAGCAGTACTTC.

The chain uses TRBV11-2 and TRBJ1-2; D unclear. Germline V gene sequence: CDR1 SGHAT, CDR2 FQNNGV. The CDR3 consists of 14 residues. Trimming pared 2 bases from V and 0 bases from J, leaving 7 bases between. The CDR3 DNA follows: TGTGCCAGCAGCTTATCGGGGACTAACTATGGCTACACCTTC. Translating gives CASSLSGTNYGYTF.

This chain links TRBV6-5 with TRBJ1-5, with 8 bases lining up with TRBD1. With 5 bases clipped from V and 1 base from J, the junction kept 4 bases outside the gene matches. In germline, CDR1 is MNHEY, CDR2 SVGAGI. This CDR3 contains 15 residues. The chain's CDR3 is CASSRTGKSNQPQHF. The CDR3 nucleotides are TGTGCCAGCAGTCGGACAGGGAAGAGCAATCAGCCCCAGCATTTT.

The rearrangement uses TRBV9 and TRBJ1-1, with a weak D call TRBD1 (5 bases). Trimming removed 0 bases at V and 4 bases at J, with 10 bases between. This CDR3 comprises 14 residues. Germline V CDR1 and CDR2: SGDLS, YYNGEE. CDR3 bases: TGTGCCAGCAGCGTAGGCGGGGGTTCCACTGAAGCTTTCTTT. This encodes CASSVGGGSTEAFF.

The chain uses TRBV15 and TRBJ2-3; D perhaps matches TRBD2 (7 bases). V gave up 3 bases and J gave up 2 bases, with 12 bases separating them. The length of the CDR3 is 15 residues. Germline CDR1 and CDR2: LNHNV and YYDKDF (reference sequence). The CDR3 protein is CATSSGRGNTDTQYF. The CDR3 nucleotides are TGTGCCACCAGCAGTGGGAGGGGGAACACAGATACGCAGTATTTT. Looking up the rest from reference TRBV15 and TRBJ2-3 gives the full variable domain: DAMVIQNPRYQVTQFGKPVTLSCSQTLNHNVMYWYQQKSSQAPKLLFHYYDKDFNNEADTPDNFQSRRPNTSFCFLDIRSPGLGDTAMYLCATSSGRGNTDTQYFGPGTRLTVL.

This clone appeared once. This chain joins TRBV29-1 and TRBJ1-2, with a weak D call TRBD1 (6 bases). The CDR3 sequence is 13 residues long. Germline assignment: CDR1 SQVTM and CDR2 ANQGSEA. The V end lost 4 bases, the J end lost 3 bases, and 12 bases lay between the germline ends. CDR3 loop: CSVVLRTDYGYTF. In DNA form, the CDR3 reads TGCAGCGTTGTCCTCCGGACAGACTATGGCTACACCTTC.

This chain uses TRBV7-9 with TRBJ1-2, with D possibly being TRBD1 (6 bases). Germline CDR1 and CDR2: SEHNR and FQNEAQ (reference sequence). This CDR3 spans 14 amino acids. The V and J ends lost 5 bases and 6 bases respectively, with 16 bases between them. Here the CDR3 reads CASSPGAGDHGYTF. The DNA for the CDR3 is TGTGCCAGCAGCCCAGGGGCAGGGGATCATGGCTACACCTTC.

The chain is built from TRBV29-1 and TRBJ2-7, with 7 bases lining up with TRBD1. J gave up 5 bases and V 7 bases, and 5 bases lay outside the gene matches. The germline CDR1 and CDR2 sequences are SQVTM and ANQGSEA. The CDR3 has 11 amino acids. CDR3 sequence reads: CSGRQGNEQYF. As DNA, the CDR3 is TGCAGCGGTCGACAGGGAAACGAGCAGTACTTC.

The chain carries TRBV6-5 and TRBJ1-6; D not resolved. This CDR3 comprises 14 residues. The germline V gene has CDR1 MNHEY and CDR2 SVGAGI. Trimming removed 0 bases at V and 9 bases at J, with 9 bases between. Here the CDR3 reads CASSYSREASPLHF. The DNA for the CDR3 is TGTGCCAGCAGTTACTCGAGGGAGGCTTCACCCCTCCACTTT.

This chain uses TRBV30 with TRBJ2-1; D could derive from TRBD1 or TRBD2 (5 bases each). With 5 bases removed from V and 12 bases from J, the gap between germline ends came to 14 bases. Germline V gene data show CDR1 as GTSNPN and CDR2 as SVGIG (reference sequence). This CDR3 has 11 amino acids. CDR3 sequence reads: CAWGQLEGQFF. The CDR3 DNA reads TGTGCCTGGGGACAACTAGAGGGGCAGTTCTTC.

CDR3 region: CASSARQGNNSPLHF. CDR3 DNA sequence: TGTGCCAGCAGTGCACGCCAGGGGAACAATTCACCCCTCCACTTT. This rearrangement joins TRBV28 to TRBJ1-6; weak D call: TRBD1 (6 bases). Germline lookup yields CDR1 MDHEN and CDR2 SYDVKM. V lost 5 bases and J lost 7, with 15 bases in between. CDR3 length: 15 amino acids.

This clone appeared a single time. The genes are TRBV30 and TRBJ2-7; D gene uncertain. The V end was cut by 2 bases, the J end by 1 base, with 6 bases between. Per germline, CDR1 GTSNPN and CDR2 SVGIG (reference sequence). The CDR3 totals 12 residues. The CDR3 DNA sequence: TGTGCCTGGAGTCTAGGGTCCTACGAGCAGTACTTC. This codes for CAWSLGSYEQYF.

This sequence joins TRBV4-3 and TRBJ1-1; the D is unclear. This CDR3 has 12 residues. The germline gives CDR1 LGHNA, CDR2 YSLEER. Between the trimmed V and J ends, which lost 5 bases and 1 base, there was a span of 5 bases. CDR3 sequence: CASSGRNTEAFF. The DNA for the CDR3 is TGCGCCAGCAGCGGTAGGAACACTGAAGCTTTCTTT.

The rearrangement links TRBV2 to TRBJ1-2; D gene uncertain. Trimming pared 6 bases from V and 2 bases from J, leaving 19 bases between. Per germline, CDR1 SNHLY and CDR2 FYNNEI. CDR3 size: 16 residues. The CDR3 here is CASSVRAKSGNYGYTF. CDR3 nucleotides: TGTGCCAGCAGCGTCCGGGCCAAGTCCGGGAACTATGGCTACACCTTC.

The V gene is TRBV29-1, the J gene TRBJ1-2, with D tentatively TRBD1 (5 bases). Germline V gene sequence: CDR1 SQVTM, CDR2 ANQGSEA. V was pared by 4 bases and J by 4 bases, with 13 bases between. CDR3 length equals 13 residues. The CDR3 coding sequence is TGCAGCGTTGCAGGGCAGCGCGGCTATGGCTACACCTTC. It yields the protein CSVAGQRGYGYTF.

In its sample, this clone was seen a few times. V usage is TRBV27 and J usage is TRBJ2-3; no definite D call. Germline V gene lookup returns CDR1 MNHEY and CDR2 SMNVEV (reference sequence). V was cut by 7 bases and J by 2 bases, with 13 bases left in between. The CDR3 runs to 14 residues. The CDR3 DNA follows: TGTGCCAGCACCGAGTTGACTTACACAGATACGCAGTATTTT. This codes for CASTELTYTDTQYF.

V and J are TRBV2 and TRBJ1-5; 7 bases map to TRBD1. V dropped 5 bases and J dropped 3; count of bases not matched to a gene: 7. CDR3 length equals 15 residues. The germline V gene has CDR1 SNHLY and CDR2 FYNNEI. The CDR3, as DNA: TGTGCCAGCAGTTTAGGACAGGCCTCCAATCAGCCCCAGCATTTT. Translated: CASSLGQASNQPQHF.

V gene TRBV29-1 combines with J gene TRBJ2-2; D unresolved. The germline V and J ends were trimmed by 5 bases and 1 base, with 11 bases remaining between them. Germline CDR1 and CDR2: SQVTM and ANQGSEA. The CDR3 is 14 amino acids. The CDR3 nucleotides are TGCAGCGTTTATTCATCAATGAACACCGGGGAGCTGTTTTTT. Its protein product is CSVYSSMNTGELFF.

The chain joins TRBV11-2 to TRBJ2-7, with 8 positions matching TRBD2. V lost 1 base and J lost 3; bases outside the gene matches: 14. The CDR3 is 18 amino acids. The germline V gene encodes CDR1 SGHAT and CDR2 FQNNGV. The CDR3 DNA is TGTGCCAGCAGCTTAGTTAGTGGGGGACTAGTAAGAGTCTACGAGCAGTACTTC. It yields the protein CASSLVSGGLVRVYEQYF. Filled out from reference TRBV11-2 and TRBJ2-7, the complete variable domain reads EAGVAQSPRYKIIEKRQSVAFWCNPISGHATLYWYQQILGQGPKLLIQFQNNGVVDDSQLPKDRFSAERLKGVDSTLKIQPAKLEDSAVYLCASSLVSGGLVRVYEQYFGPGTRLTVT.

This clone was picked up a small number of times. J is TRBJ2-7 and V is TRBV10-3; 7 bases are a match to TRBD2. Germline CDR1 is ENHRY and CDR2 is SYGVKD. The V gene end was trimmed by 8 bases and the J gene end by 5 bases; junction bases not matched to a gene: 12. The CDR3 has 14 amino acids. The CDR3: CAISRDSGLHEQYF. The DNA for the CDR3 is TGTGCCATCTCTCGTGATAGCGGGCTGCACGAGCAGTACTTC.

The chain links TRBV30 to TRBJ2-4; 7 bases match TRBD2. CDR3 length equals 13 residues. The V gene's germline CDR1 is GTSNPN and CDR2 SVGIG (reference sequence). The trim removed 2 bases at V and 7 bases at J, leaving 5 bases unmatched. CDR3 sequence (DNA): TGTGCCTGGAGTCGGGGAGGGATGAACATTCAGTACTTC. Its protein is CAWSRGGMNIQYF.

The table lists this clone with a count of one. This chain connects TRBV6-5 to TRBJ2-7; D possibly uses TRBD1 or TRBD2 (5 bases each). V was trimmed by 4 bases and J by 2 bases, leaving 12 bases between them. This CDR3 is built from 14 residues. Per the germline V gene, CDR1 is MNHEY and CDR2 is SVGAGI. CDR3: CASSSPGTTYEQYF. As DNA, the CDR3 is TGTGCCAGCAGTTCCCCCGGGACCACCTACGAGCAGTACTTC.

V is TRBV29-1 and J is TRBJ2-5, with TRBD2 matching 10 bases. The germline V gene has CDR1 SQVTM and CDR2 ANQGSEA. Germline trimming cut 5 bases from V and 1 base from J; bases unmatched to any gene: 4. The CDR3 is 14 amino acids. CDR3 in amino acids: CSVSIAGGQETQYF. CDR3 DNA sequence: TGCAGCGTTTCAATAGCGGGGGGCCAAGAGACCCAGTACTTC.

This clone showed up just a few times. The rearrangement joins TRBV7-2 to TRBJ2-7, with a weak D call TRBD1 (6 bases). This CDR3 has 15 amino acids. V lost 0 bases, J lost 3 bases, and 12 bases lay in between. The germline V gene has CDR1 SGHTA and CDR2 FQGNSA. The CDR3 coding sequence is TGTGCCAGCAGCTTAGCTTGGACAGCCAGCTACGAGCAGTACTTC. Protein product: CASSLAWTASYEQYF.